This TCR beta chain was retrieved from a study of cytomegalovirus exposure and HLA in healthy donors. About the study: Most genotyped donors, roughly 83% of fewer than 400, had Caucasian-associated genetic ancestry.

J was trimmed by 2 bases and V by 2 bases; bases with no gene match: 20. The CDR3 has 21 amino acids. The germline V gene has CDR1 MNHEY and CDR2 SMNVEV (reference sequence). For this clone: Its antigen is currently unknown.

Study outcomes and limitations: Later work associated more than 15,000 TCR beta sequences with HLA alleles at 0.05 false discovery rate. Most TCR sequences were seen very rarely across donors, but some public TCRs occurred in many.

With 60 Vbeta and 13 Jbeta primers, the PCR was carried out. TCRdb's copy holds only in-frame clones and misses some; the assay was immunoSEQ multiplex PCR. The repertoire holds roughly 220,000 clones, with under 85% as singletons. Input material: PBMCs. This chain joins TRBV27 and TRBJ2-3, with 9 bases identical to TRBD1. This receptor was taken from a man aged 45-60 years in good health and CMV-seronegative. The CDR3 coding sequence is TGTGCCAGCAGTTTAGAGTTACGGGTGGGGACAGGGTCAGTTTCCACAGATACGCAGTATTTT. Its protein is CASSLELRVGTGSVSTDTQYF.